This T cell receptor (beta chain) was sequenced in a study of early T cells in non-severe SARS-CoV-2 infection. Study-level points and caveats: VDJdb matching skewed toward anti-spike CD8 responses, missing private and CD4 specificities.

With respect to this clonotype: Its antigen is currently unknown.

Attachment of unique molecular identifiers was made to individual cDNA molecules. TCRdb re-called the 5' RACE reads through MiXCR, storing one row per CDR3 protein. The sample lists more than 90,000 distinct CDR3 sequences, about 13% occurring once. This TCR was recovered from an adult who was a healthcare worker with PCR-confirmed SARS-CoV-2 infection or an uninfected control (not recorded which). The sequencing sample was made of whole blood.

This CDR3 reads CASSPGSGAYGYTF. The CDR3 DNA sequence: TGTGCCAGCAGCCCTGGGTCCGGGGCTTATGGCTACACCTTC. The chain carries TRBV7-3 and TRBJ1-2, with D possibly TRBD1 on 5 matching bases. Germline values: CDR1 SGHTA, CDR2 FQGTGA. V was clipped by 5 bases and J by 5 bases, with 15 bases between them. This CDR3 is built from 14 residues.